The 21 T cell receptor beta chains below were found in one sample sequenced in a study of STAT5B mutations in CD4+ large granular lymphocyte leukemia. Libraries were prepared by immunoSEQ multiplex PCR; TCRdb keeps only in-frame clonotypes and omits some of them. The table includes thousands of clones, about 90% detected once. Sequencing used PBMCs. All receptors come from a woman in her 70s with CD4+ T-cell large granular lymphocyte leukemia.

The V call is TRBV5-8, the J call TRBJ1-5; D not certain. V lost 0 bases to trimming and J lost 0 bases, with 7 bases between them. Germline CDR1 reads SGHTS; CDR2 reads YDEGEE. The CDR3 spans 15 residues. The CDR3 loop reads CASSLGLLSNQPQHF. In DNA, the CDR3 is TGTGCCAGCAGCTTGGGCCTCCTTAGCAATCAGCCCCAGCATTTT.

This clone was recorded a few times. The chain employs TRBV19 and TRBJ1-4, with a weak D call TRBD1 (6 bases). V was pared by 5 bases and J by 4 bases, with 17 bases between. There are 16 residues in the CDR3. Germline CDR1 reads LNHDA; CDR2 reads SQIVND (reference sequence). For the CDR3, the DNA is TGTGCCAGTAGTTCGGACGGGGACATCCTTAATGAAAAACTGTTTTTT. Protein product: CASSSDGDILNEKLFF.

The chain employs TRBV19 and TRBJ1-2; 7 nucleotides line up with TRBD1. Per germline, CDR1 LNHDA and CDR2 SQIVND (reference sequence). The CDR3 covers 14 residues. V dropped 7 bases and J dropped 2; count of bases not matched to a gene: 7. CDR3 bases: TGTGCCAGTATTACGACAGGGACCAACTATGGCTACACCTTC. It codes for CASITTGTNYGYTF.

The DNA of the CDR3 is TGTGCCAGCAGCCAACTCCGGACAGGTGGAAACACCATATATTTT. This sequence encodes CASSQLRTGGNTIYF. The chain has TRBV14 and TRBJ1-3; 7 bases align to TRBD1. The CDR3 runs 15 residues. J lost 3 bases, V lost 2 bases, and 4 bases had no gene match. Germline CDR1 is SGHDN and CDR2 is FVKESK.

The gene calls are TRBV9 and TRBJ2-1; D gene ambiguous. The V gene's germline CDR1 is SGDLS and CDR2 YYNGEE. The CDR3 has 13 residues. Trimming shortened V by 0 bases and J by 9 bases, and 10 bases separated the two germline ends. The chain's CDR3 is CASSVDFAAEQFF. The CDR3 region has the DNA TGTGCCAGCAGCGTAGATTTTGCGGCTGAGCAGTTCTTC.

This chain uses TRBV18 with TRBJ1-5; 9 bases fit TRBD1. V lost 2 bases and J lost 5; bases outside the gene matches: 4. CDR3 length equals 15 residues. Germline V gene sequence: CDR1 KGHSH, CDR2 LQKENI. The CDR3 nucleotides read TGTGCCAGCTCACCAAGGACAGGGGCCGATCAGCCCCAGCATTTT. Translation gives CASSPRTGADQPQHF.

This clone was observed once. The rearrangement joins TRBV5-1 to TRBJ2-7, with TRBD2 as a possible D gene (5 bases). V lost 2 bases, J lost 2 bases, and 14 bases lay in between. There are 15 residues in the CDR3. Germline V gene lookup returns CDR1 SGHRS and CDR2 YFSETQ. CDR3 region: CASSLLSGFAYEQYF. The CDR3 nucleotides are TGCGCCAGCAGCTTACTAAGCGGTTTTGCCTACGAGCAGTACTTC.

This clone was seen a handful of times. This rearrangement joins TRBV13 to TRBJ2-1, with TRBD1 identical over 12 bases. V trimming: 0 bases; J trimming: 8 bases; junction bases outside the gene matches: 8. Germline CDR1 PRHDT, CDR2 FYEKMQ (reference sequence). The CDR3 contains 17 residues. The CDR3 reads CASSLGGQGATFDEQFF. In nucleotides, the CDR3 is TGTGCCAGCAGCTTAGGGGGACAGGGGGCAACTTTCGATGAGCAGTTCTTC.

The CDR3 spells CASSHTLPSTGGERSKLFF. The CDR3 DNA follows: TGCGCCAGCAGCCACACGCTGCCCTCCACAGGGGGGGAGAGGAGTAAACTGTTTTTT. The rearrangement uses TRBV4-1 and TRBJ1-4; 8 bases map to TRBD1. The CDR3 sequence is 19 residues long. Unmatched junction bases numbered 23, after V lost 3 bases and J lost 11 bases. The germline V gene has CDR1 MGHRA and CDR2 YSYEKL.

The chain uses TRBV7-2 and TRBJ2-1; 7 bases are shared with TRBD2. The CDR3 runs to 15 residues. V trimming: 0 bases; J trimming: 4 bases; junction bases outside the gene matches: 3. CDR1 SGHTA and CDR2 FQGNSA come from the germline V gene. The CDR3 loop reads CASSLAGGNYNEQFF. The CDR3 bases are TGTGCCAGCAGCTTAGCGGGGGGGAATTACAATGAGCAGTTCTTC. The complete variable domain, with remaining parts taken from reference TRBV7-2 and TRBJ2-1, reads GAGVSQSPSNKVTEKGKDVELRCDPISGHTALYWYRQSLGQGLEFLIYFQGNSAPDKSGLPSDRFSAERTGGSVSTLTIQRTQQEDSAVYLCASSLAGGNYNEQFFGPGTRLTVL.

The V gene is TRBV27, the J gene TRBJ1-4; TRBD1 is a possible D gene (5 bases). Trimming shortened V by 2 bases and J by 0 bases, and 13 bases separated the two germline ends. The CDR3 covers 17 residues. Germline lookup yields CDR1 MNHEY and CDR2 SMNVEV (reference sequence). The CDR3 region has the DNA TGTGCCAGCAGTTTAGGTAGGCAGGGAACAACTAATGAAAAACTGTTTTTT. Translating it yields CASSLGRQGTTNEKLFF.

The rearrangement joins TRBV4-2 to TRBJ2-5; perhaps D is TRBD1 or TRBD2 (5 bases each). The CDR3 runs to 16 residues. Germline assignment: CDR1 LGHNA and CDR2 YNFKEQ. Trimming took off 4 bases at V and 1 base at J, with 16 bases between the two ends. The CDR3 DNA sequence: TGTGCCAGCAGCCGAATAGGGACGGACATCCAAGAGACCCAGTACTTC. Translated: CASSRIGTDIQETQYF.

This clone was picked up one time. V usage is TRBV6-1 and J usage is TRBJ1-2; 9 bases are a match to TRBD1. The CDR3 spans 14 residues. Trimming cost V 4 bases and J 3 bases; bases outside gene matches: 3. Looked up from germline, CDR1 is MNHNS and CDR2 is SASEGT. In DNA, the CDR3 is TGTGCCAGCAGTGCACAGGGGGCCGACTATGGCTACACCTTC. Amino acids: CASSAQGADYGYTF.

The V call is TRBV19, the J call TRBJ1-5; D is undetermined. This CDR3 is 13 amino acids long. V shed 0 bases and J shed 6 bases, with 6 bases lying between them. Germline CDR1 LNHDA, CDR2 SQIVND (reference sequence). The CDR3 DNA follows: TGTGCCAGTAGTATAGATGAAAGTCAGCCCCAGCATTTT. Protein product: CASSIDESQPQHF.

This clone appeared a few times. This chain connects TRBV29-1 to TRBJ1-1; 8 nucleotides align to TRBD1. The CDR3 runs 14 residues. The germline V gene has CDR1 SQVTM and CDR2 ANQGSEA. Trimming removed 7 bases from V and 5 bases from J; junction bases left unmatched: 12. In DNA form, the CDR3 reads TGCAGCGCGTTGAGGGGGACAGGAGGTACTGAAGCTTTCTTT. This sequence encodes CSALRGTGGTEAFF.

The chain recombines TRBV7-9 with TRBJ2-7; D is possibly TRBD2 (5 bases). Germline V gene lookup returns CDR1 SEHNR and CDR2 FQNEAQ (reference sequence). The CDR3 length is 12 residues. With 5 bases removed from V and 5 bases from J, the gap between germline ends came to 10 bases. The CDR3 bases are TGTGCCAGCAGCCACGTCGGGGACGAGCAGTACTTC. Protein product: CASSHVGDEQYF.

The sample holds a few counts of this clone. This chain joins TRBV25-1 and TRBJ1-1; D remains ambiguous. This CDR3 spans 12 amino acids. The germline CDR1 and CDR2 sequences are MGHDK and SYGVNS. The germline V and J ends were trimmed by 6 bases and 7 bases, with 12 bases remaining between them. CDR3 in amino acids: CASRETVFEAFF. The DNA of the CDR3 is TGTGCCAGCAGAGAGACGGTATTTGAAGCTTTCTTT.

The chain carries TRBV30 and TRBJ2-3, with D perhaps TRBD1 (5 bases). Between the trimmed V and J ends, which lost 3 bases and 1 base, there was a span of 14 bases. Germline assignment: CDR1 GTSNPN and CDR2 SVGIG (reference sequence). The CDR3 has 15 amino acids. The CDR3 protein is CAWSPRQGRTDTQYF. CDR3 nucleotide sequence: TGTGCCTGGAGCCCCAGGCAGGGCCGCACAGATACGCAGTATTTT.

V is TRBV5-6 and J is TRBJ1-4; D is ambiguous. Germline V CDR1 and CDR2: SGHDT, YYEEEE. The ends were cut back, 0 bases at V and 6 bases at J, with 18 bases in the middle. The CDR3 runs 17 residues. The CDR3 protein is CASSLEGGPTTHEKLFF. The CDR3, as DNA: TGTGCCAGCAGCTTGGAGGGAGGGCCCACCACTCATGAAAAACTGTTTTTT.

This chain connects TRBV5-5 to TRBJ2-3; 7 bases align to TRBD2. Germline-derived CDR1 and CDR2 are SGHKS and YYEKEE (reference sequence). The CDR3 has 15 residues. The junction had 5 bases not matched to a gene; V was cut back by 3 bases and J by 1 base. CDR3: CASSWGGVGTDTQYF. The CDR3 coding sequence is TGTGCCAGCAGCTGGGGGGGAGTAGGCACAGATACGCAGTATTTT.

The rearrangement links TRBV27 to TRBJ2-1; D not certain. CDR3 length: 12 residues. The germline V gene has CDR1 MNHEY and CDR2 SMNVEV (reference sequence). The ends were cut back, 8 bases at V and 4 bases at J, with 9 bases in the middle. The CDR3 here is CASWVYYNEQFF. CDR3 in DNA: TGTGCCAGCTGGGTCTATTACAATGAGCAGTTCTTC.